One T cell receptor (beta chain) is described in this entry. Its antigen is unknown. This sample was included in a study of T cell repertoires in cytomegalovirus infection. A single record per CDR3 protein comes from TCRdb applying MiXCR to the reads. The sample shows approximately 300,000 distinct CDR3 sequences, about 29% of them seen only once. Trimming stripped 3 bases from V and 7 bases from J, with 13 bases between. The germline CDR1 and CDR2 sequences are DFQATT and SNEGSKA (reference sequence). This CDR3 is 12 amino acids long. The source is a human donor in good health (CMV status not recorded). Some clones in this sample may be carry-over from other donors' samples. Specimen: cultured PBMCs, collected from culture after CMV antigen stimulation. This sequence joins TRBV20-1 and TRBJ2-7, with D unclear. The CDR3 loop reads CSASGRSGEQYF. The CDR3 DNA sequence: TGCAGTGCTAGCGGTAGGTCTGGAGAGCAGTACTTC.